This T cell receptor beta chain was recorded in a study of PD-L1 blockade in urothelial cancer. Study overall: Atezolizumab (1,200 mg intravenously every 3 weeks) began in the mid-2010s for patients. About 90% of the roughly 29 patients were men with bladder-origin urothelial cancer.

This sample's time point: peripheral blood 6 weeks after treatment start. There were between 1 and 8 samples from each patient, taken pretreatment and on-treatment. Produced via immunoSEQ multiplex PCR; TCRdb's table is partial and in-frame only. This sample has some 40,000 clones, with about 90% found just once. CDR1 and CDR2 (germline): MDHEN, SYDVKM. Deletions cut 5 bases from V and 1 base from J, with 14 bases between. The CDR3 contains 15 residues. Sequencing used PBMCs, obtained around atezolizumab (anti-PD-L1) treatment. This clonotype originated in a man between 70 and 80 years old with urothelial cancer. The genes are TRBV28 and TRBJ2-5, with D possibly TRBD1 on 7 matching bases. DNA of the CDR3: TGTGCCAGCAGTCGCACCAGGGGGGCCCAAGAGACCCAGTACTTC. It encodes CASSRTRGAQETQYF.